These 4 T cell receptor beta chains were all obtained from the same sample, sequenced in a study of PD-1 blockade in classical Hodgkin lymphoma. Sequenced by immunoSEQ multiplex PCR; TCRdb stores in-frame clones only, minus some. This sample has tens of thousands of clones, with about nine tenths found just once. Every single patient, without exception, relapsed after autologous stem cell transplantation, and brentuximab vedotin exposure varied. This specimen consisted of peripheral blood mononuclear cells (PBMCs), obtained at baseline. Receptors originate from a human donor with classical Hodgkin lymphoma.

The rearrangement joins TRBV7-9 to TRBJ2-5; the D gene is possibly TRBD1 (6 bases). V was cut by 1 base and J by 3 bases, with 12 bases left in between. CDR1 and CDR2 from the germline V gene are SEHNR and FQNEAQ (reference sequence). The length of the CDR3 is 15 residues. CDR3: CASSLEQGIKETQYF. The CDR3 DNA is TGTGCCAGCAGCTTAGAACAGGGAATCAAAGAGACCCAGTACTTC.

The J gene is TRBJ2-1, the V gene TRBV19, with 14 nucleotides matching TRBD2. V shed 4 bases, J shed 4 bases, and the junction held 3 bases outside the gene matches. This CDR3 region has 16 residues. CDR1 is LNHDA and CDR2 is SQIVND in the germline V gene (reference sequence). The CDR3 bases are TGTGCCAGTAGTAGACTAGCGGGAGGGCCATACAATGAGCAGTTCTTC. This sequence encodes CASSRLAGGPYNEQFF.

This chain uses TRBV28 with TRBJ1-1, with a possible D match to TRBD1 (5 bases). The CDR3 spans 14 residues. CDR1 is MDHEN, CDR2 SYDVKM, per germline. V gave up 4 bases and J gave up 5 bases, with 14 bases separating them. The CDR3 DNA follows: TGTGCCAGCAGTTCCGACAGAGCGAGGACTGAAGCTTTCTTT. This translates into CASSSDRARTEAFF. Full variable domain (remainder filled in from reference TRBV28 and TRBJ1-1): DVKVTQSSRYLVKRTGEKVFLECVQDMDHENMFWYRQDPGLGLRLIYFSYDVKMKEKGDIPEGYSVSREKKERFSLILESASTNQTSMYLCASSSDRARTEAFFGQGTRLTVV.

J is TRBJ2-5 and V is TRBV28, with D maybe TRBD1 (5 bases). V was trimmed by 5 bases and J by 3 bases, leaving 10 bases between them. From germline, CDR1 is MDHEN and CDR2 SYDVKM. The CDR3 consists of 13 residues. The CDR3 region is CASSDLTEETQYF. CDR3 DNA: TGTGCCAGCAGTGATCTGACAGAAGAGACCCAGTACTTC.